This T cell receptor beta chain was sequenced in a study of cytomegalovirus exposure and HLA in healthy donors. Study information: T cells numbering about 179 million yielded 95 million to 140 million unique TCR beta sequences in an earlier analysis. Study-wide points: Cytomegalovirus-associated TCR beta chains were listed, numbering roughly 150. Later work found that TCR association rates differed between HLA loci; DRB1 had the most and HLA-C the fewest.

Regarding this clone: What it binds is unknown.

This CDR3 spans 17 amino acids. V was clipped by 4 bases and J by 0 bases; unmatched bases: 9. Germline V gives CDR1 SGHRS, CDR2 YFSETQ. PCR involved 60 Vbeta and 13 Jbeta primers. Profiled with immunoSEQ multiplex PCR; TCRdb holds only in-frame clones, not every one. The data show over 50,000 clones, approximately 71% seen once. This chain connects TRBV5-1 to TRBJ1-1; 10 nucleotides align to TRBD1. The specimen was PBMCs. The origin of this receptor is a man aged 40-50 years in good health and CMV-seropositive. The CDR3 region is CASSRDRGPYMNTEAFF. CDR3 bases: TGCGCCAGCAGCAGGGACAGGGGACCTTACATGAACACTGAAGCTTTCTTT.